These T cell receptor beta chains were read from a single sample in a study of CD8 T cells in Susac syndrome. In TCRdb, the immunoSEQ multiplex PCR reads were re-called with MiXCR into one record per CDR3 protein. This table has more than 200,000 distinct CDR3 sequences, 80% to 95% appearing once. Input material: CD8+ T cells from PBMCs. These receptors came from a human donor with multiple sclerosis. Each CDR3 is given without its conserved first and last residue.

v_gene	j_gene	CDR3aa
TRBV25-1	TRBJ2-7	ATTSHGYEQY
TRBV7-9	TRBJ1-3	ASGGHPGRRNTIY
TRBV18	TRBJ2-3	ASSPPDAGPTDTQY
TRBV4-3	TRBJ2-3	ASSPGAGGAFYTDTQY
TRBV4-3	TRBJ2-5	ASSQENRVQETQY
TRBV19	TRBJ2-5	ASSIGGPPQETQY
TRBV13	TRBJ2-1	ASSFGRENNEQF
TRBV6-5	TRBJ2-1	ASSYRNGLGTEGRVHNEQF
TRBV4-1	TRBJ2-7	ASSQTLTGYEQY
TRBV7-8	TRBJ2-7	ASSHLGGGGDYEQY
TRBV7-2	TRBJ2-1	ASSLVAGYSYNEQF
TRBV27	TRBJ2-7	ASATGGLYEQY
TRBV6-2/TRBV6-3	TRBJ2-5	ARAQGSQETQY